The 7 T cell receptor beta chains listed next were all sequenced from one sample in a study of blood T cell repertoires in COVID-19. Using immunoSEQ multiplex PCR, the repertoire was profiled, and TCRdb retains in-frame clones only, with some absent. This sample has approximately 120,000 clones, with more than 75% found just once. The sample was peripheral blood. These receptors were taken from a human donor in a cohort sampled during active COVID-19.

The chain employs TRBV2 and TRBJ2-7; 14 bases match TRBD2. V was clipped by 10 bases and J by 4 bases; unmatched bases: 3. The CDR3 consists of 13 residues. The germline V gene has CDR1 SNHLY and CDR2 FYNNEI. CDR3 coding DNA: TGTGCCATTCGGACTAGCGGGAGGTACGAGCAGTACTTC. Its translation is CAIRTSGRYEQYF.

V usage is TRBV3-1 (or the pseudogene TRBV3-2) and J usage is TRBJ1-2; possibly TRBD1 for D (5 bases). The CDR3 is 14 residues long. V shed 6 bases and J shed 4 bases, with 15 bases lying between them. Germline CDR1 reads LGHDT; CDR2 reads YNNKEL (reference sequence). In DNA form, the CDR3 reads TGTGCCAGCAGTCCATCGAGCGGGGGCTATGGCTACACCTTC. Translating gives CASSPSSGGYGYTF.

A few counts support this clone. The gene calls are TRBV5-1 and TRBJ2-7; tentative D call: TRBD1 (6 bases). The CDR3 runs to 15 residues. Germline V gene sequence: CDR1 SGHRS, CDR2 YFSETQ. Between the trimmed V and J ends, which lost 5 bases and 0 bases, there was a span of 15 bases. CDR3: CASREMTGSSYEQYF. The DNA of the CDR3 is TGCGCCAGCAGAGAGATGACAGGAAGCTCCTACGAGCAGTACTTC.

V gene TRBV7-9 combines with J gene TRBJ2-1; TRBD2 agrees at 15 bases. Germline trimming cut 4 bases from V and 8 bases from J; bases unmatched to any gene: 6. The germline V gene has CDR1 SEHNR and CDR2 FQNEAQ (reference sequence). The CDR3 consists of 16 residues. Here the CDR3 DNA reads TGTGCCAGCAGCTCCGGGACTAGCGGGAGGTACGATGAGCAGTTCTTC. Translation gives CASSSGTSGRYDEQFF.

On this clone itself: A read error may account for a junction end that differs from germline. Different DNA sequences within this sample yield the same CDR3. The CDR3 DNA is TGTGCTAGCAGCCGCGGGACAGGGACTGGAAACACCATATATTTT. Translated: CASSRGTGTGNTIYF. The chain employs TRBV3-1 (or the pseudogene TRBV3-2) and TRBJ1-3; TRBD1 agrees at 9 bases. CDR3 length: 15 amino acids. CDR1 and CDR2 from the germline V gene are LGHDT and YNNKEL (reference sequence).

This clone was observed a single time. This chain connects TRBV5-6 to TRBJ1-6, with TRBD1 as a possible D gene (6 bases). Germline V gene sequence: CDR1 SGHDT, CDR2 YYEEEE. This CDR3 region has 13 residues. V was shortened by 0 bases and J by 8 bases, with 6 bases between the two germline ends. In DNA form, the CDR3 reads TGTGCCAGCAGCTTGGAGGGGGATTCACCCCTCCACTTT. Translating it yields CASSLEGDSPLHF.

This clone is a singleton in its sample. The chain recombines TRBV11-2 with TRBJ2-5, with TRBD2 matching 9 bases. CDR1 and CDR2 (germline): SGHAT, FQNNGV. The CDR3 consists of 16 residues. J gave up 3 bases and V 4 bases, and 9 bases lay outside the gene matches. The CDR3 DNA follows: TGTGCCAGCAGCTCCCCGACTAGCGGAGCCGAAGAGACCCAGTACTTC. Protein: CASSSPTSGAEETQYF.